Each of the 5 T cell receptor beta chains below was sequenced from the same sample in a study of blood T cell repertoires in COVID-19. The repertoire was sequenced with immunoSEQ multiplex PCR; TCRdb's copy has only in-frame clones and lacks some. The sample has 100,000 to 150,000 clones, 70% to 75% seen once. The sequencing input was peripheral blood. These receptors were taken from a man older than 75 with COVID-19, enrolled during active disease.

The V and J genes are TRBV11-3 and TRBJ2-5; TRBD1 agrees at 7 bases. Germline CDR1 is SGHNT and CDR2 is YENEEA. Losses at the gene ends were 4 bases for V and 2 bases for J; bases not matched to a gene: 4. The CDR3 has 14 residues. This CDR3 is CASSSQGQQETQYF. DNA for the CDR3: TGTGCCAGCAGCTCCCAGGGACAGCAAGAGACCCAGTACTTC.

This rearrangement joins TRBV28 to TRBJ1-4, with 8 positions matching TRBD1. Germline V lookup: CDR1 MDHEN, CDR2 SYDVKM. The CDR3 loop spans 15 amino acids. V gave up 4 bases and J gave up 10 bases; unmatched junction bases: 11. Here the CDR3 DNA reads TGTGCCAGCAGTTCCCTGGACAGGGAACATGTAAAACTGTTTTTT. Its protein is CASSSLDREHVKLFF.

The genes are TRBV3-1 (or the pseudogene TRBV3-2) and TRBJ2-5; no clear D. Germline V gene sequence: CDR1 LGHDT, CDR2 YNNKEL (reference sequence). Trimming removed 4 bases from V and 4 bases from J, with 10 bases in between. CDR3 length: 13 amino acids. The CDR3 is CASSLLNGETQYF. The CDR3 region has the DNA TGTGCCAGCAGCCTACTAAATGGAGAGACCCAGTACTTC.

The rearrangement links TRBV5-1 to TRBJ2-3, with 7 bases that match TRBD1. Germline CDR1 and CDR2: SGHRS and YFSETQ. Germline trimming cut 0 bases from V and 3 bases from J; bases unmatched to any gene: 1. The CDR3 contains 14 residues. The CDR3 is CASSLAQGTDTQYF. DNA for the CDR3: TGCGCCAGCAGCTTGGCACAGGGGACAGATACGCAGTATTTT.

The CDR3 protein is CATAGGLSPLHF. CDR3 in DNA: TGTGCCACCGCGGGGGGTTTGTCACCCCTCCACTTT. The gene calls are TRBV19 and TRBJ1-6; D possibly corresponds to TRBD1 (5 bases). V was trimmed by 10 bases and J by 10 bases, leaving 14 bases between them. The CDR3 length is 12 residues. Germline lookup yields CDR1 LNHDA and CDR2 SQIVND (reference sequence).